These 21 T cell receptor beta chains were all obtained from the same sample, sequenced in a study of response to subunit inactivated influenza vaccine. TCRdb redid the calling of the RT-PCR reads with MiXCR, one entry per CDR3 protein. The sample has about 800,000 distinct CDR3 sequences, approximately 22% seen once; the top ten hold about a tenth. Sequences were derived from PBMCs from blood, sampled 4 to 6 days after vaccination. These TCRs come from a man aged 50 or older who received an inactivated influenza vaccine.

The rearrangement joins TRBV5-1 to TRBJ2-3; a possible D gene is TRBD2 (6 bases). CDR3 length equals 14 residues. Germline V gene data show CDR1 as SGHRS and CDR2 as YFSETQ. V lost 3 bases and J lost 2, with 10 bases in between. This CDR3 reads CASSWGEYTDTQYF. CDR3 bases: TGCGCCAGCAGCTGGGGGGAGTACACAGATACGCAGTATTTT. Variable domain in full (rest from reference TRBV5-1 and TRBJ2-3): KAGVTQTPRYLIKTRGQQVTLSCSPISGHRSVSWYQQTPGQGLQFLFEYFSETQRNKGNFPGRFSGRQFSNSRSEMNVSTLELGDSALYLCASSWGEYTDTQYFGPGTRLTVL.

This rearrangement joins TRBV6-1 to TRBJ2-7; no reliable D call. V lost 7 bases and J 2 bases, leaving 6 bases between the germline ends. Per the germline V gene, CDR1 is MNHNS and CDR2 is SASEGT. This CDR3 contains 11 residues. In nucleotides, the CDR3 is TGTGCCAGCAATAACCCCTACGAGCAGTACTTC. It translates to CASNNPYEQYF.

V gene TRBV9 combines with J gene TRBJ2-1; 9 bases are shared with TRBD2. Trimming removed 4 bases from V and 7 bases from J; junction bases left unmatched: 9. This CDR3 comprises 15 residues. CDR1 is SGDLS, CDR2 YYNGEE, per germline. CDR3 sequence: CASSIQAGGVNEQFF. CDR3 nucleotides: TGTGCCAGCAGCATTCAAGCGGGAGGAGTGAATGAGCAGTTCTTC.

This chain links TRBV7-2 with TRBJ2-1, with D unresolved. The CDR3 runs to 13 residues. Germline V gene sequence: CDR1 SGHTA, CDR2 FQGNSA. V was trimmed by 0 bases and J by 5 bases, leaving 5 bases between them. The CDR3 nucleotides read TGTGCCAGCAGCTTAGCTGGGCACAATGAGCAGTTCTTC. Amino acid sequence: CASSLAGHNEQFF. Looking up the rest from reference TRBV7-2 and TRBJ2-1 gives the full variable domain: GAGVSQSPSNKVTEKGKDVELRCDPISGHTALYWYRQSLGQGLEFLIYFQGNSAPDKSGLPSDRFSAERTGGSVSTLTIQRTQQEDSAVYLCASSLAGHNEQFFGPGTRLTVL.

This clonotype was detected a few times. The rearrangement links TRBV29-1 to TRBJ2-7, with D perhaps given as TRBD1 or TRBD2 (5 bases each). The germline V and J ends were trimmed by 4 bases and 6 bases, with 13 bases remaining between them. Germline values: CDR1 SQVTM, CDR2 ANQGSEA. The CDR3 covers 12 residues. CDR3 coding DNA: TGCAGCGTTGTAACCGGGACGGGCGAGCAGTACTTC. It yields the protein CSVVTGTGEQYF.

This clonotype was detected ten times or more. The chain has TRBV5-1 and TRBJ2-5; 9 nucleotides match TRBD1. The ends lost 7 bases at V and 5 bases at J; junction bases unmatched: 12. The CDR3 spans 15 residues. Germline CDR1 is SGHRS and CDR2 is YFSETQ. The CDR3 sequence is CASAFTGGVGETQYF. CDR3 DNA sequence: TGCGCCAGCGCCTTTACAGGGGGCGTGGGGGAGACCCAGTACTTC.

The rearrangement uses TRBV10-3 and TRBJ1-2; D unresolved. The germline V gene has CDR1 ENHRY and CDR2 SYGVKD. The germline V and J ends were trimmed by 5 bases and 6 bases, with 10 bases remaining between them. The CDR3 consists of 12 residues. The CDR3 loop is CAISRDYDGYTF. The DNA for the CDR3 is TGTGCCATCAGTCGTGATTACGATGGCTACACCTTC.

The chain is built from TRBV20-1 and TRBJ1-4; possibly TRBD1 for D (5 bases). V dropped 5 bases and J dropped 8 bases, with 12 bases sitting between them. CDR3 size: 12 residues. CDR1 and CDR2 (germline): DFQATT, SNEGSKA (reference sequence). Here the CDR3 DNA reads TGCAGTGCTGTCCGGGACGACGAAAAACTGTTTTTT. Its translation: CSAVRDDEKLFF.

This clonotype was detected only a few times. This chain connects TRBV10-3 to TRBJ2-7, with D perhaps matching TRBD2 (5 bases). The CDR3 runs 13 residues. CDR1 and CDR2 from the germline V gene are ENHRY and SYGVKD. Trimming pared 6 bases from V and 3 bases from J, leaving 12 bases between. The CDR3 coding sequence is TGTGCCATCAGGGATAGCGCCCACTACGAGCAGTACTTC. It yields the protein CAIRDSAHYEQYF.

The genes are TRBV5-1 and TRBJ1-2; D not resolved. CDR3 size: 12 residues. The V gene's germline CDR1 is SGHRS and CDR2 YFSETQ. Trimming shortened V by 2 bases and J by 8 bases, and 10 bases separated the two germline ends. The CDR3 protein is CASSFDGGGYTF. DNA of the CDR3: TGCGCCAGCAGCTTTGACGGTGGCGGCTACACCTTC.

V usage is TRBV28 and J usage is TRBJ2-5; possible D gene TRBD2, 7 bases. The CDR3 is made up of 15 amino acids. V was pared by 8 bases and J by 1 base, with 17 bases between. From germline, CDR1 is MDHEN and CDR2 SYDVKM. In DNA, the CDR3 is TGTGCCAGCGCTACTGGCGGGGGCCCCCAAGAGACCCAGTACTTC. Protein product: CASATGGGPQETQYF.

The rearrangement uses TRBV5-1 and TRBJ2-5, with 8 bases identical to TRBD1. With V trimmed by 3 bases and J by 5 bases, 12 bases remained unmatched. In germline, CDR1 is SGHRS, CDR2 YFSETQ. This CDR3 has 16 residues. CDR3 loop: CASSSKPRGRGETQYF. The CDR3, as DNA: TGCGCCAGCAGCTCGAAACCCAGGGGGCGCGGGGAGACCCAGTACTTC.

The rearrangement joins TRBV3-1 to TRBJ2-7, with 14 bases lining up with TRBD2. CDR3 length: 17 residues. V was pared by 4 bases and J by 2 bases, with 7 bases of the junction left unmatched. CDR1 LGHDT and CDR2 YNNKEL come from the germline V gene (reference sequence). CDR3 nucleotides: TGTGCCAGCAGCCTTCGGACTAGCGGGGGGATGGCCTACGAGCAGTACTTC. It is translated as CASSLRTSGGMAYEQYF.

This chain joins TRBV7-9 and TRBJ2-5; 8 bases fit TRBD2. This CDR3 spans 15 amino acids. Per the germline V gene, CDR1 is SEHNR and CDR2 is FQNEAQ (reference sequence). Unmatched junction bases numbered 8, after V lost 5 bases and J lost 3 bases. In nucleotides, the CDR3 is TGTGCCAGCAGCCGGGCCACTAGCGGAAAAGAGACCCAGTACTTC. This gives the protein CASSRATSGKETQYF.

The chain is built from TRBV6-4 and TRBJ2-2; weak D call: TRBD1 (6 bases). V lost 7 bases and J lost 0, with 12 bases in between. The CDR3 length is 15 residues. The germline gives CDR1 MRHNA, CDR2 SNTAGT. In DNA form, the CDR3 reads TGTGCCAGCAAGAGCGGACAGACGAACACCGGGGAGCTGTTTTTT. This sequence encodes CASKSGQTNTGELFF.

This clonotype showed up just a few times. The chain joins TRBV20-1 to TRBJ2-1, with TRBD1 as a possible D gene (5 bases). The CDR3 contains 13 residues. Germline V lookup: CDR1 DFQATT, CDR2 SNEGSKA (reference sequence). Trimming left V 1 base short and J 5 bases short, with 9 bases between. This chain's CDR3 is CSARGQINNEQFF. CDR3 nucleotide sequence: TGCAGTGCTAGAGGACAGATTAACAATGAGCAGTTCTTC.

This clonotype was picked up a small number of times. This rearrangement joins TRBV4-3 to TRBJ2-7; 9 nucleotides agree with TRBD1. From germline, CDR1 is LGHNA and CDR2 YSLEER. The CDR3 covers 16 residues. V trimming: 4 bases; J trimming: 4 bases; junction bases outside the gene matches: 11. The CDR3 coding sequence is TGCGCCAGCAGCCTAAACCCCGGGACAGGGTTTTACGAGCAGTACTTC. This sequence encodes CASSLNPGTGFYEQYF.

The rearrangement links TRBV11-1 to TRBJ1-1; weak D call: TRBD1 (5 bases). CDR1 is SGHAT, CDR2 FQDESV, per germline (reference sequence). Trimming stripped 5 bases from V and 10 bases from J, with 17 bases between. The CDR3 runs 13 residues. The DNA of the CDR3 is TGTGCCAGCAGCGAATCCGGGGCCTTCTCAGCTTTCTTT. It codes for CASSESGAFSAFF.

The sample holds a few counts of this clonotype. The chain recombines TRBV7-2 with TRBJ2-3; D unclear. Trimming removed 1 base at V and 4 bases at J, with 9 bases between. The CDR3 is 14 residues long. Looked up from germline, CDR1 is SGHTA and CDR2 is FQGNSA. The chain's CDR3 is CASSLVRMPDTQYF. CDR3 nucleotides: TGTGCCAGCAGCTTAGTTAGGATGCCAGATACGCAGTATTTT.

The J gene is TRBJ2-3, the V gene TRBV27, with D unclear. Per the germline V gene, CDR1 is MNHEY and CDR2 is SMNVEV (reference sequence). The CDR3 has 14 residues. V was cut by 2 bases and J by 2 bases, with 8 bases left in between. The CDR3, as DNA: TGTGCCAGCAGTTTAAGGGATCCCACAGATACGCAGTATTTT. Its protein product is CASSLRDPTDTQYF.

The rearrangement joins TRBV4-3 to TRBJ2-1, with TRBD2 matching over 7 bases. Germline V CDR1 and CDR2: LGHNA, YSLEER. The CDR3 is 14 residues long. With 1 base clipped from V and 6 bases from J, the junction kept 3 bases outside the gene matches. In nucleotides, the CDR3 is TGCGCCAGCAGCCAAGTGGGGGGGGGCAATGAGCAGTTCTTC. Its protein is CASSQVGGGNEQFF.